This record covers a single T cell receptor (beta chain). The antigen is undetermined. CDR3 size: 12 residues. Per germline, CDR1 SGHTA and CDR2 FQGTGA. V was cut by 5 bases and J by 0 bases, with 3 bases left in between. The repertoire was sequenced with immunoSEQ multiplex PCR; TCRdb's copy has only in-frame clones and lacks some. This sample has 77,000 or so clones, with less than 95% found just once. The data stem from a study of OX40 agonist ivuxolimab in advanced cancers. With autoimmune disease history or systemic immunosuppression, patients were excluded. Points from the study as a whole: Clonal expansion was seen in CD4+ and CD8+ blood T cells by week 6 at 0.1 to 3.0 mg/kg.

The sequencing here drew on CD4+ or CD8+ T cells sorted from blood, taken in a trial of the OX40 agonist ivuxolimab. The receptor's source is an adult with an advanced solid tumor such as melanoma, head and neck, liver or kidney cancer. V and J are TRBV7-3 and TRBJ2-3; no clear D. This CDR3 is CASSTSTDTQYF. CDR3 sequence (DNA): TGTGCCAGCAGCACGAGCACAGATACGCAGTATTTT. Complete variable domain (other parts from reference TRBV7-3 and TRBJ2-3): GAGVSQTPSNKVTEKGKYVELRCDPISGHTALYWYRQSLGQGPEFLIYFQGTGAADDSGLPNDRFFAVRPEGSVSTLKIQRTERGDSAVYLCASSTSTDTQYFGPGTRLTVL.